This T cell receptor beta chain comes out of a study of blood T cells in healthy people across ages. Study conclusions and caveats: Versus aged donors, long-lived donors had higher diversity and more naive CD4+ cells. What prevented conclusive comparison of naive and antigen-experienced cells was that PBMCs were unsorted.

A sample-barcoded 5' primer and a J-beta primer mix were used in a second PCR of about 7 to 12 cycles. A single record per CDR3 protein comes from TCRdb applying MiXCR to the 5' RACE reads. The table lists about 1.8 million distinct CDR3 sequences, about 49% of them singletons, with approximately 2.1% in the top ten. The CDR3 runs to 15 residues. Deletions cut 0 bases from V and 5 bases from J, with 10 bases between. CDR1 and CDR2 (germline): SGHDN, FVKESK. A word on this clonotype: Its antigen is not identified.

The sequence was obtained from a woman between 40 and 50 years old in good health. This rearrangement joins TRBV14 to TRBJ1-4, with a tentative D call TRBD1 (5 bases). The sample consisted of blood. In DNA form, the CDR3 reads TGTGCCAGCAGCCAAGATTACAGGAAGAATGAAAAACTGTTTTTT. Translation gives CASSQDYRKNEKLFF.